This TCR beta chain came from a study of T cells in Graves' hyperthyroidism and ophthalmopathy (dated by TCRdb to the late 2010s). Notes on the research overall: Peripheral blood samples were taken at initial diagnosis, before any treatment was given. To identify TCR V-J signatures that set the groups apart, the researchers used a discovery cohort of 90 to 100 patients, made up of 40 to 45 with Graves' ophthalmopathy and approximately 57 with stable Graves' hyperthyroidism. An independent validation cohort of around 20 hyperthyroidism patients and 15 or so patients who later progressed to ophthalmopathy tested prospective prediction of ophthalmopathy. For training and testing, the 100 or so patients in the discovery cohort were randomly divided in a 7:3 ratio. The study also compared thyroid tissue and blood T-cell repertoires from more than five Graves' hyperthyroidism patients. Following sampling, methimazole starting at 30 mg daily was given to hyperthyroidism patients, and high-dose intravenous methylprednisolone was given to ophthalmopathy patients. The paper reports TCR Vbeta CDR3 sequencing of approximately 140 peripheral blood samples: approximately 41 ophthalmopathy, 70 to 85 hyperthyroidism and around 17 progressor patients. The investigation overall reported the following: Sample size was not statistically predetermined, and blinding of investigators to group allocation was not performed. In cross-validation, a model built on a 13 V-J signature told ophthalmopathy apart from stable hyperthyroidism with less than 90% sensitivity and about 81% specificity, and in testing the same model reached 80%/75%. In validation, the model predicted progression to ophthalmopathy a median of 6.5 months before onset, with about 70% sensitivity and roughly 73% specificity. Most expanded thyroid clonotypes (frequency above 0.001) were also detected in blood, a finding suggesting that blood repertoires may reflect thyroid immune responses.

Amplification of TCR beta CDR3 regions was carried out from RNA transcripts. A first-round RT-PCR of the TCR CDR3 used the HTBI primer set with the Qiagen OneStep RT-PCR kit. The libraries were constructed in a second round of multiplex PCR and then size-selected and purified. Libraries were sequenced paired-end with 100 bp reads on an Illumina HiSeq2000. Processing in the source paper ran as follows. Raw data were processed with SOAPnuke, discarding reads with adapters, uncalled bases, mean Phred below 15, or no exact constant-primer or identifier match. COPE v1.2.5 was used to merge the high-quality paired reads, and each unique nucleotide sequence was defined as a clonotype. Clonotypes were aligned to IMGT TRBV, TRBD and TRBJ reference segments using MiTCR v1.1. The analysis included only V-J combinations with a frequency above 0.0001, which together covered around 99% of the repertoires. The TCS score was defined as F50 (clonal expansion) divided by E x V (chaos), with BLOSUM62-based TCRdist calculated between CDR3 peptides within each V-J. Welch's t-statistics and random forest reduced fewer than 600 V-J features to 13, which were used in a naive Bayes classifier (R e1071). TCRdb took the public reads, trimmed them with fastp at Q25, ran MiXCR for clone calling and kept in-frame beta chains. Rows are combined by CDR3 protein, so each entry shows the most common genes and DNA. These V and J calls originate from TCRdb's pipeline instead of the authors' own analysis. This sample comprises about 250,000 distinct CDR3 sequences, about 16% of them detected only once. More than 30% of the sample belongs to the ten largest clones.

This clonotype has only a few counts. The clone's antigen remains unknown. Within one base of it there is no much larger clone, and no base qualities were kept. Germline trimming: 3 bases from V, 2 bases from J; junction bases outside gene matches: 7. The CDR3 contains 17 residues, cysteine and phenylalanine counted. The CDR3 DNA has 51 bases and is translated from base 1. The germline V gene provides CDR1 MGHDK and CDR2 SYGVNS. Hyperthyroidism patients were newly diagnosed, with disease duration under 2 months, and aged 18 to 65 years. The study excluded patients with uncontrolled infections, other autoimmune diseases, pregnancy or lactation. Diagnoses relied on clinical symptoms, serum thyroxine and TRAb, thyroid ultrasound and orbital computed tomography. Blood from progressor patients was collected at the time of first diagnosis with hyperthyroidism, before any ophthalmopathy symptoms had appeared. PBMCs were separated from roughly 10 ml of fresh peripheral blood using Ficoll-Paque density gradient centrifugation. Progressor patients were first diagnosed with Graves' hyperthyroidism and then developed ophthalmopathy during follow-up. Total RNA was extracted with Trizol reagent, and quality was checked on an Agilent 2100 Bioanalyzer.

The sequenced sample consisted of blood. The chain employs TRBV25-1 and TRBJ2-7, with TRBD2 identical over 13 junction bases. This receptor was identified in a woman aged 45-65 years with Graves' hyperthyroidism that later progressed to Graves' ophthalmopathy. The nucleotide sequence reads as follows: TGTGCCAGCAGTGAGGGAGGGACTAGCGGGAACCCCTACGAGCAGTACTTC. This encodes CASSEGGTSGNPYEQYF.